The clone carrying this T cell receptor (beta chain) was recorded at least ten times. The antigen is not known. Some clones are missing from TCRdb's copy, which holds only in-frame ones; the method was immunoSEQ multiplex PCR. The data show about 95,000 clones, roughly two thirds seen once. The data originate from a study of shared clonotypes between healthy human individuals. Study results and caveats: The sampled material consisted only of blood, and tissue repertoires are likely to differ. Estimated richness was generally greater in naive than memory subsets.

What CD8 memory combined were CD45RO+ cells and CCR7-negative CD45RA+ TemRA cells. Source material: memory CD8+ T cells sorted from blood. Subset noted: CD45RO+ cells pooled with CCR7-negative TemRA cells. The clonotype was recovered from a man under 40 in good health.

The CDR3: CASSGRNYEQYF. DNA of the CDR3: TGTGCCAGCAGCGGACGTAACTACGAGCAGTACTTC. The chain joins TRBV28 to TRBJ2-7, with D unresolved. Germline V lookup: CDR1 MDHEN, CDR2 SYDVKM. V was clipped by 6 bases and J by 3 bases, with 9 bases between them. There are 12 residues in the CDR3. Complete variable domain (other parts from reference TRBV28 and TRBJ2-7): DVKVTQSSRYLVKRTGEKVFLECVQDMDHENMFWYRQDPGLGLRLIYFSYDVKMKEKGDIPEGYSVSREKKERFSLILESASTNQTSMYLCASSGRNYEQYFGPGTRLTVT.